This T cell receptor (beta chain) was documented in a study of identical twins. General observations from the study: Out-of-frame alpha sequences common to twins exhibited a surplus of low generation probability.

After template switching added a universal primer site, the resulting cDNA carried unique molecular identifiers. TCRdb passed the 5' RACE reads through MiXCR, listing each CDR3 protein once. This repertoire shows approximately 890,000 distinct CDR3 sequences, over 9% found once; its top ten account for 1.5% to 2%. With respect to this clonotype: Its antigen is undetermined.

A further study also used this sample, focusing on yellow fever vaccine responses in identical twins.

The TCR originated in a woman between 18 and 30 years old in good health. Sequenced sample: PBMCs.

Here the CDR3 DNA reads TGTGCCAGCACACGGGCCCATGAAGCTTTCTTT. Translating gives CASTRAHEAFF. This chain uses TRBV7-9 with TRBJ1-1; D unresolved. With 7 bases removed from V and 7 bases from J, the gap between germline ends came to 10 bases. This CDR3 is 11 amino acids long. The V gene's germline CDR1 is SEHNR and CDR2 FQNEAQ (reference sequence).